The 17 T cell receptor beta chains given below trace back to one sample, sequenced in a study of blood T cell repertoires in COVID-19. Measured with immunoSEQ multiplex PCR; TCRdb has only the in-frame clones, and not every one. Counted here are 200,000 to 250,000 clones, 85% to 90% occurring once; the ten biggest clones make up under 3.5%. The sequencing input was PBMCs or T cells enriched from blood (not recorded which). Receptors originate from a woman younger than 35 in a cohort exposed to, infected with or recovered from COVID-19 (not recorded which).

The chain has TRBV7-9 and TRBJ1-1; no definite D call. CDR1 is SEHNR, CDR2 FQNEAQ, per germline (reference sequence). The CDR3 is 13 amino acids. V gave up 3 bases and J gave up 5 bases, with 10 bases separating them. DNA of the CDR3: TGTGCCAGCAGCTTTACCAGGATAACTGAAGCTTTCTTT. Amino acids: CASSFTRITEAFF.

The chain links TRBV5-1 to TRBJ2-1; TRBD2 agrees at 7 bases. Germline CDR1 reads SGHRS; CDR2 reads YFSETQ. J gave up 5 bases and V 4 bases, and 9 bases lay outside the gene matches. The CDR3 runs to 15 residues. The CDR3 region is CASSPTGTINNEQFF. CDR3 in DNA: TGCGCCAGCAGCCCTACCGGGACTATAAACAATGAGCAGTTCTTC.

V gene TRBV11-2 combines with J gene TRBJ1-1; D gene unclear. The V end was cut by 1 base, the J end by 10 bases, with 13 bases between. Germline CDR1 and CDR2: SGHAT and FQNNGV. There are 13 residues in the CDR3. CDR3 protein: CASSLGVAGPAFF. DNA for the CDR3: TGTGCCAGCAGCTTAGGAGTTGCTGGTCCAGCTTTCTTT.

The J gene is TRBJ1-2, the V gene TRBV19; 11 bases agree with TRBD1. The junction had 9 bases not matched to a gene; V was cut back by 6 bases and J by 3 bases. In germline, CDR1 is LNHDA, CDR2 SQIVND (reference sequence). The length of the CDR3 is 16 residues. The CDR3: CASSSDMGQGDYGYTF. The CDR3 DNA reads TGTGCCAGTAGCTCAGATATGGGACAGGGGGACTATGGCTACACCTTC.

The V and J genes are TRBV28 and TRBJ1-2; D uncertain. With 6 bases removed from V and 7 bases from J, the gap between germline ends came to 15 bases. This CDR3 comprises 13 residues. Germline V gene lookup returns CDR1 MDHEN and CDR2 SYDVKM. CDR3 protein: CASSRPGRGGYTF. The CDR3 nucleotides are TGTGCCAGCAGCCGGCCAGGACGGGGTGGCTACACCTTC.

The V call is TRBV4-1, the J call TRBJ2-5, with 8 bases fitting TRBD1. This CDR3 is 16 amino acids long. Germline loops: CDR1 MGHRA, CDR2 YSYEKL. V lost 6 bases, J lost 5 bases, and 14 bases stayed unmatched. CDR3 nucleotides: TGCGCCAGCAGTGTCACCCAGGGGGCGTTAAGGGAGACCCAGTACTTC. It is translated as CASSVTQGALRETQYF.

This clone was detected once. The CDR3 loop reads CASTTRLGAGRNQPQHF. The CDR3 nucleotides read TGTGCCAGTACGACTCGCCTCGGGGCAGGGAGGAATCAGCCCCAGCATTTT. The genes are TRBV19 and TRBJ1-5, with D tentatively TRBD1 (5 bases). Trimming cost V 7 bases and J 4 bases, with 23 bases left between them. Germline V lookup: CDR1 LNHDA, CDR2 SQIVND (reference sequence). The CDR3 consists of 17 residues.

The rearrangement joins TRBV9 to TRBJ2-2; TRBD1 matches 10 bases. Per the germline V gene, CDR1 is SGDLS and CDR2 is YYNGEE. Trimming at V came to 4 bases and at J to 6 bases, leaving 12 bases not matched to a gene. The CDR3 covers 17 residues. The CDR3 here is CASSTNIGTGVAGELFF. The CDR3 nucleotides are TGTGCCAGCAGCACAAACATCGGGACAGGGGTGGCCGGGGAGCTGTTTTTT.

The CDR3 reads CASSIGDRGPGETQYF. The CDR3 DNA sequence: TGTGCCAGTAGTATAGGGGACAGGGGGCCGGGGGAGACCCAGTACTTC. J is TRBJ2-5 and V is TRBV19; 12 bases fit TRBD1. V gave up 1 base and J gave up 5 bases; unmatched junction bases: 5. Germline V lookup: CDR1 LNHDA, CDR2 SQIVND (reference sequence). The CDR3 is made up of 16 amino acids.

This chain connects TRBV6-6 to TRBJ1-5; 12 nucleotides align to TRBD1. V shed 7 bases, J shed 6 bases, and the junction held 4 bases outside the gene matches. This CDR3 comprises 14 residues. Germline lookup yields CDR1 MNHNY and CDR2 SVGAGI (reference sequence). CDR3 DNA sequence: TGTGCCAGCACTGGGACAGGGGGCGGTCAGCCCCAGCATTTT. Its protein is CASTGTGGGQPQHF.

The chain joins TRBV11-3 to TRBJ2-2; D call uncertain. The CDR3 extends over 11 amino acids. V lost 5 bases to trimming and J lost 7 bases, with 5 bases between them. Germline V gives CDR1 SGHNT, CDR2 YENEEA. Here the CDR3 reads CASSRGGELFF. The CDR3 DNA is TGTGCCAGCAGCAGAGGCGGGGAGCTGTTTTTT.

The chain combines TRBV29-1 with TRBJ2-3; 10 nucleotides match TRBD2. The CDR3 runs to 14 residues. Trimming removed 7 bases from V and 4 bases from J; junction bases left unmatched: 8. Looked up from germline, CDR1 is SQVTM and CDR2 is ANQGSEA. The CDR3 loop is CSAPPSGGSDTQYF. DNA for the CDR3: TGCAGCGCACCTCCTAGCGGGGGTTCAGATACGCAGTATTTT.

This clone has a count of ten or more. The chain couples TRBV19 to TRBJ2-7, with 14 bases aligning to TRBD2. The CDR3 spans 13 residues. J was trimmed by 6 bases and V by 8 bases; bases with no gene match: 3. Germline CDR1 is LNHDA and CDR2 is SQIVND (reference sequence). CDR3 amino acids: CASSGTSGSEQYF. CDR3 nucleotides: TGTGCCAGTTCCGGGACTAGCGGGAGCGAGCAGTACTTC.

This chain uses TRBV21-1 with TRBJ1-5; the table calls TRBD1, which could not be checked here. TRBV21-1 is noted as a pseudogene. This CDR3 is 17 amino acids long. CDR3 loop: CASSKVGTTAFNQPQHF. CDR3 sequence (DNA): TGTGCCAGCAGCAAAGTTGGGACAACCGCATTTAATCAGCCCCAGCATTTT.

This chain connects TRBV28 to TRBJ1-3, with D possibly being TRBD1 (5 bases). Germline V lookup: CDR1 MDHEN, CDR2 SYDVKM. The V end lost 5 bases, the J end lost 8 bases, and 13 bases lay between the germline ends. This CDR3 has 13 amino acids. CDR3 sequence reads: CASSRGSADTIYF. CDR3 in DNA: TGTGCCAGCAGTAGGGGTTCGGCAGACACCATATATTTT.

The V and J genes are TRBV5-1 and TRBJ1-6; TRBD1 matches 10 bases. The CDR3 length is 15 residues. V gave up 3 bases and J gave up 8 bases; unmatched junction bases: 5. In germline, CDR1 is SGHRS, CDR2 YFSETQ. The CDR3 is CASSSGQGWDSPLHF. The CDR3 DNA follows: TGCGCCAGCAGCTCGGGACAGGGGTGGGATTCACCCCTCCACTTT.

The chain is built from TRBV5-1 and TRBJ2-3; 8 nucleotides agree with TRBD1. The CDR3 runs 18 residues. V shed 0 bases, J shed 2 bases, and the junction held 11 bases outside the gene matches. In germline, CDR1 is SGHRS, CDR2 YFSETQ. CDR3 amino acids: CASSLGPPGQATTDTQYF. CDR3 sequence (DNA): TGCGCCAGCAGCTTGGGACCTCCGGGACAGGCGACCACAGATACGCAGTATTTT.